A selection of T cell receptor beta chains follows, all from one sample in a study of CD8 T cells in Susac syndrome. TCRdb re-analysed the immunoSEQ multiplex PCR reads in MiXCR, keeping a single row per CDR3 protein. Among roughly 190,000 distinct CDR3 sequences listed, 91% were seen once. The sequenced sample was CD4+ T cells from PBMCs. These receptors originate from a human donor with Susac syndrome. Both conserved end residues are part of each CDR3. Fields, in order: CDR3 length, V gene, CDR3 protein.

>16|TRBV28
CATRPAGTSLRETQYF
>14|TRBV7-3
CASRPGGSVYEQFF
>13|TRBV15
CATSLVSVGTQYF
>13|TRBV19
CASSMGRNTEAFF
>11|TRBV29-1
CSVGDAGTQYF
>12|TRBV4-1
CASSQVQEKLFF
>13|TRBV23-1
CASSQAGDTEAFF
>15|TRBV7-2
CASSSSGDPIGEQFF
>13|TRBV20-1
CSARDRDRSPLHF
>15|TRBV2
CASSDPGQSTDTQYF
>14|TRBV5-6
CASSFRGGQETQYF
>15|TRBV7-8
CASSLVAMTSYGYTF
>14|TRBV5-6
CASSSGGRGYGYTF
>15|TRBV6-6
CASSSSGGLTDTQYF
>18|TRBV11-2
CASSFFSLRDSGANVLTF
>14|TRBV2
CASKTGESTDTQYF
>15|TRBV5-4
CASTAGQGAYNEQFF
>14|TRBV5-1
CASSLGTTNEKLFF
>13|TRBV12-3/TRBV12-4
CASSLRGDYGYTF
>16|TRBV28
CASRPRGFLGNQPQHF
>13|TRBV14
CASSPGTVETQYF
>16|TRBV4-2
CASSQTGTEINQPQHF
>15|TRBV10-3
CAISGTSGNTGELFF
>13|TRBV28
CASKWGDTGELFF
>10|TRBV20-1
CSASGVEAFF
>13|TRBV10-3
CAIRDRDRGGYTF
>16|TRBV2
CASSAGGGGYQETQYF
>14|TRBV11-2
CASSRRQGADTQYF
>12|TRBV12-3/TRBV12-4
CASGAINSPLHF
>14|TRBV5-1
CASSLDSGYTEAFF
>17|TRBV4-1
CASSQRRTGSSVDTQYF
>14|TRBV7-9
CASSLRTGVYGYTF
>14|TRBV5-1
CASSETAEVGGYTF
>16|TRBV5-1
CASSLGGLGGNQPQHF
>11|TRBV12-3/TRBV12-4
CASSRNLGYTF
>15|TRBV5-1
CASSLAQGPQETQYF
>13|TRBV9
CASNTGQTGELFF
>16|TRBV19
CASSISASGSSGELFF
>13|TRBV6-1
CASRVGENYGYTF
>18|TRBV5-6
CASSLFGGISPSSYEQYF
>14|TRBV25-1
CASSDGGGAGELFF
>16|TRBV15
CATSKNSGRPYNEQFF
>13|TRBV12-3/TRBV12-4
CASSFYGSNEQFF
>11|TRBV20-1
CSARSYYGYTF
>14|TRBV4-1
CASSQFRLNTEAFF
>12|TRBV6-1
CASSAQLGFEFF
>10|TRBV2
CASSVETQYF
>15|TRBV7-3
CASSPAPRGHQPQHF